A single sample gave rise to the 5 T cell receptor beta chains below, sequenced in a study of tumor-infiltrating lymphocytes in primary liver carcinoma. Starting from roughly 0.5 ug of total RNA, TCR beta cDNA was produced with a primer in the constant region. Construction of TCR beta libraries relied on three successive nested multiplex PCR rounds employing slightly modified ARM-PCR. The study ran its first two PCR rounds for around 9 cycles each, using TRBV1-TRBV30 forward primers and a C-beta reverse primer. TCRdb re-analysed the multiplex PCR reads in MiXCR, keeping a single row per CDR3 protein. The sample lists tens of thousands of distinct CDR3 sequences, approximately 78% occurring once. Co-extracting RNA and DNA was done with 20-30 mg of unsorted bulk tissue as input. The sample consisted of liver tumor tissue from sampling region 3. Described subset: tumor region T3, left-lateral pole. The origin of the receptors is a man between 35 and 55 years old with primary liver carcinoma and hepatitis B virus infection.

Points on this clonotype: Its ends do not fully match the called genes, so a read error is possible. The chain links TRBV11-2 to TRBJ1-3; a weak D match, TRBD1 (6 bases). Germline CDR1 is SGHAT and CDR2 is FQNNGV. CDR3 size: 14 residues. As DNA, the CDR3 is TGTGCCAGCAGCCCCTCGACAGGAGGAAACACCATGTATTTT. Protein sequence: CASSPSTGGNTMYF.

The V and J genes are TRBV5-1 and TRBJ2-3, with a tentative D call TRBD1 (5 bases). The J call may be mistaken, given a closer DNA end match to TRBJ1-5. Germline loops: CDR1 SGHRS, CDR2 YFSETQ. This CDR3 spans 16 amino acids. The CDR3 protein is CASSSGAGGWGDTQHF. The CDR3 DNA reads as TGCGCCAGCAGCTCGGGAGCGGGGGGTTGGGGAGATACGCAGCATTTT.

Points on this clonotype: The junction and the germline gene differ at one end; a read error may be behind it. The rearrangement joins TRBV5-1 to TRBJ2-3; 8 bases match TRBD2. The CDR3 is 16 residues long. Germline V lookup: CDR1 SGHRS, CDR2 YFSETQ. The CDR3 region has the DNA TGCACCAGCAGCTTGGGAGCGGGGGATTGGGTAGATACCCAGTATTTT. This codes for CTSSLGAGDWVDTQYF.

On this clonotype: Since the CDR3 does not end with the conserved phenylalanine or tryptophan, this likely comes from a read error. The V gene is TRBV6-1, the J gene TRBJ1-1, with D possibly TRBD1 on 5 matching bases. Between the trimmed V and J ends, which lost 9 bases and 0 bases, there was a span of 11 bases. CDR1 is MNHNS and CDR2 is SASEGT in the germline V gene. The CDR3 sequence is 13 residues long. The CDR3 nucleotides are TGTGCCAGGAGTAGGGGCATGAACACTGAAGCTTTCTTA. This translates into CARSRGMNTEAFL.

This clonotype was seen at least ten times. The chain couples TRBV9 to TRBJ2-2; D unclear. V was clipped by 0 bases and J by 4 bases, with 10 bases between them. Germline CDR1 SGDLS, CDR2 YYNGEE. The CDR3 is 15 residues long. DNA for the CDR3: TGTGCCAGCAGCGTAGTCGTGAACCCCACCGGGGAGCTGTTTTTT. Protein: CASSVVVNPTGELFF.